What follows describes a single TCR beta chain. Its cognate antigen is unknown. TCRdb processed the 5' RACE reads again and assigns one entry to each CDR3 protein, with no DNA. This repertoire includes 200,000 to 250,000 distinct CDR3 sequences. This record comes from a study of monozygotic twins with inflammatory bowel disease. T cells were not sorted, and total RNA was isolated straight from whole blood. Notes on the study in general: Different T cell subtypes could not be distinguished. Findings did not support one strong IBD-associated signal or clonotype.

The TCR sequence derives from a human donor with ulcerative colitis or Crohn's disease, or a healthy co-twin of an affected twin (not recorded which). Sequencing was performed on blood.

The chain's CDR3 is CASSLSRAGSVQPQHF. The chain recombines TRBV12-3 or TRBV12-4 with TRBJ1-5; checking the TCRdb D call of TRBD1 is not possible without DNA. The CDR3 covers 16 residues.